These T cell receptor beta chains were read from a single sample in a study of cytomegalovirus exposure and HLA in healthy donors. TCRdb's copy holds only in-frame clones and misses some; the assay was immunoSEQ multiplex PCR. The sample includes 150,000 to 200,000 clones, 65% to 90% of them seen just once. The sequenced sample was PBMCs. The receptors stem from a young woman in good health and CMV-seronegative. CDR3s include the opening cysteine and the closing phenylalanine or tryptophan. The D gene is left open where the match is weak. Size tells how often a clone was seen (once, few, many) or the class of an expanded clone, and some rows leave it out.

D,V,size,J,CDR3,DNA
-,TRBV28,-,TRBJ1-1,CASTGGGAVTEAFF,TGTGCCAGCACGGGCGGGGGCGCGGTCACTGAAGCTTTCTTT
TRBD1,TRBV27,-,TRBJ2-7,CASRPQGFGYEQYF,TGTGCCAGCCGCCCACAGGGGTTCGGCTACGAGCAGTACTTC
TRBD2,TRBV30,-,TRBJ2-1,CAWSEELAGVGNEQFF,TGTGCCTGGAGTGAGGAACTAGCGGGAGTGGGGAATGAGCAGTTCTTC
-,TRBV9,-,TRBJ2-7,CASSPDFLSPAQSYEQYF,TGTGCCAGCAGCCCTGACTTCCTCAGCCCGGCCCAATCCTACGAGCAGTACTTC
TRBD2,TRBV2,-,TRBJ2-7,CASTGGGEQYF,TGTGCCAGCACGGGGGGAGGCGAGCAATACTTC
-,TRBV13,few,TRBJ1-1,CASSLPENTEAFF,TGTGCCAGCAGCTTACCAGAGAACACTGAAGCTTTCTTT
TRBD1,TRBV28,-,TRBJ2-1,CASSPFRTGNEQFF,TGTGCCAGCAGCCCGTTCCGGACAGGGAATGAGCAGTTCTTC
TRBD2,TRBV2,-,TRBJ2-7,CASSDTSGNFYEQYF,TGTGCCAGCAGTGATACTAGCGGAAATTTCTACGAGCAGTACTTC
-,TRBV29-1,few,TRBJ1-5,CSVRTGNQPQHF,TGCAGCGTTAGGACGGGAAATCAGCCCCAGCATTTT
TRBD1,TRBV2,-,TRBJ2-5,CASGTGAPGTQYF,TGTGCCAGCGGGACAGGGGCCCCAGGGACCCAGTACTTC
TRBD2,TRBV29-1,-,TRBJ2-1,CSVEDRRTSGSTYNEQFF,TGCAGCGTTGAAGATCGCCGGACTAGCGGGAGTACCTACAATGAGCAGTTCTTC
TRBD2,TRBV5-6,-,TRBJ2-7,CASTLDGWGGSYEQYF,TGTGCCAGCACCCTAGACGGCTGGGGGGGCTCCTACGAGCAGTACTTC
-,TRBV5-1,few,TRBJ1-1,CASSLFPLRRNNTEAFF,TGCGCCAGCAGCTTGTTCCCCCTCCGGAGGAATAACACTGAAGCTTTCTTT
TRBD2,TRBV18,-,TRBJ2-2,CASSGLAAGELFF,TGTGCCAGCTCAGGACTAGCGGCCGGGGAGCTGTTTTTT
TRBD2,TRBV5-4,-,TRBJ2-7,CTSSSATSGSYEQYF,TGTACCAGCAGCTCCGCGACTAGCGGCTCCTACGAGCAGTACTTC
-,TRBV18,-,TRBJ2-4,CASSPRNVGGRDKNIQYF,TGTGCCAGCTCACCACGGAACGTTGGAGGGCGTGACAAAAACATTCAGTACTTC
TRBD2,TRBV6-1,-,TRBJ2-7,CASSGAASGRLYEQYF,TGTGCCAGCAGTGGGGCGGCTAGCGGGAGGCTCTACGAGCAGTACTTC
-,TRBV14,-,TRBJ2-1,CASSRYGGDYNEQFF,TGTGCCAGCAGCCGCTATGGCGGGGATTACAATGAGCAGTTCTTC
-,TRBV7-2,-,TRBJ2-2,CASSLLAGPGELFF,TGTGCCAGCAGCCTACTCGCAGGGCCCGGGGAGCTGTTTTTT
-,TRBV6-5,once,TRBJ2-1,CASSYEGNEQFF,TGTGCCAGCAGTTACGAGGGTAATGAGCAGTTCTTC
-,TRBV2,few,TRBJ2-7,CASSEARREQYF,TGTGCCAGCAGTGAAGCTCGTCGCGAGCAGTACTTC
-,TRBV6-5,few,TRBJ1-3,CASSNDGGSGNTIYF,TGTGCCAGCAGCAACGACGGAGGGTCCGGAAACACCATATATTTT
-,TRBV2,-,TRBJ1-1,CASSGRNTEASF,TGTGCCAGCAGTGGGCGGAACACTGAAGCTTCCTTT
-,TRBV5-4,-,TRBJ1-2,CASSLLGGGDYGYTF,TGTGCCAGCAGCTTATTGGGGGGAGGTGACTATGGCTACACCTTC
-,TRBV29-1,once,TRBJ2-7,CSAEQGYEQYF,TGCAGCGCCGAACAGGGTTACGAGCAGTACTTC
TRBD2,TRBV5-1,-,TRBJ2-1,CASSPRGLAAYNEQFF,TGCGCCAGCAGCCCGAGGGGACTAGCGGCCTACAATGAGCAGTTCTTC
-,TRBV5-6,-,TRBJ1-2,CASAGEPYGYTF,TGTGCCAGCGCCGGGGAGCCCTATGGCTACACCTTC
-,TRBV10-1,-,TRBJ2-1,CASSDTGNEQFF,TGCGCCAGCAGTGATACGGGAAATGAGCAGTTCTTC
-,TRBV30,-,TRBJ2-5,CAWNTGTIRETQYF,TGTGCCTGGAACACAGGGACAATCAGAGAGACCCAGTACTTC
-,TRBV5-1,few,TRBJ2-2,CASSLVLNTGELFF,TGCGCCAGCAGCTTGGTTCTTAACACCGGGGAGCTGTTTTTT
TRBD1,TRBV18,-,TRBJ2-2,CASSPTGQAGELFF,TGTGCCAGCTCACCCACGGGACAGGCCGGGGAGCTGTTTTTT
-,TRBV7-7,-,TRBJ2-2,CASSAGLGNTGELFF,TGTGCTAGCAGCGCCGGACTGGGGAACACCGGGGAGCTGTTTTTT
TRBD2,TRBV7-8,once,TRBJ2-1,CASQPLAPNEQFF,TGTGCCAGCCAGCCACTAGCGCCCAATGAGCAGTTCTTC
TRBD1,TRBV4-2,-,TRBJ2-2,CASSQEDRELNTGELFF,TGTGCCAGCAGCCAAGAGGACAGGGAGTTGAACACCGGGGAGCTGTTTTTT
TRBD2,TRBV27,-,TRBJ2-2,CASSGGGFWGDTGELFF,TGTGCCAGCAGCGGGGGGGGTTTCTGGGGGGACACCGGGGAGCTGTTTTTT
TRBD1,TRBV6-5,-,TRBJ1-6,CASSSTGGNSPLHF,TGTGCCAGCAGTTCCACAGGGGGAAATTCACCCCTCCACTTT
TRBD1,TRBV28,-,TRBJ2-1,CASSPNPGQPYNEQFF,TGTGCCAGCAGCCCAAATCCGGGACAGCCCTACAATGAGCAGTTCTTC
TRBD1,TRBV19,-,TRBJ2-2,CASSILPPGQGDGELFF,TGTGCCAGTAGTATTTTGCCTCCGGGACAGGGAGACGGGGAGCTGTTTTTT
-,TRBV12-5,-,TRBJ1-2,CASVPDSNYGYTF,TGTGCTAGTGTCCCGGACAGCAACTATGGCTACACCTTC
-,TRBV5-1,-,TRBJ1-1,CASKAGPNTEAFF,TGCGCCAGCAAGGCGGGGCCGAACACTGAAGCTTTCTTT
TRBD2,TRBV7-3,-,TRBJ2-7,CASTTGLAGGPRIYYEQYF,TGTGCCAGCACCACGGGACTAGCGGGAGGGCCCCGCATTTACTACGAGCAGTACTTC
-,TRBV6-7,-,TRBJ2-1,CASRSLTGYNEQFF,TGTGCCAGCCGGAGTCTTACGGGGTACAATGAGCAGTTCTTC
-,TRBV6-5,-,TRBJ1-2,CATQWKTNGGGYTF,TGTGCCACCCAATGGAAGACAAACGGGGGGGGCTACACCTTC
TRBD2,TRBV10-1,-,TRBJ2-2,CASKWTRLGFYTGELFF,TGCGCCAGCAAATGGACTAGGTTAGGTTTTTACACCGGGGAGCTGTTTTTT
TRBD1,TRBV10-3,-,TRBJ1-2,CAISGPDRGLYGYTF,TGTGCCATCAGTGGGCCGGACAGGGGACTATATGGCTACACCTTC
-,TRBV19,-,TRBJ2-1,CASSRPFSKREQFF,TGTGCCAGTAGTCGCCCATTTAGCAAACGTGAGCAGTTCTTC
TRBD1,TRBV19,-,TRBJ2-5,CASSPQGEQETQYF,TGTGCCAGTAGTCCACAGGGGGAACAAGAGACCCAGTACTTC
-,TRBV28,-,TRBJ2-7,CASSLTAYEQYF,TGTGCCAGCAGTTTAACAGCCTACGAGCAGTACTTC
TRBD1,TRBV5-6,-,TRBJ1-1,CASSLLGQRGTEAFF,TGTGCCAGCAGCTTATTGGGACAGCGAGGAACTGAAGCTTTCTTT
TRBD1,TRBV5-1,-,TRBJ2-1,CASSFPNMTGGLHNEQFF,TGCGCCAGCAGCTTTCCCAATATGACAGGGGGACTCCACAATGAGCAGTTCTTC
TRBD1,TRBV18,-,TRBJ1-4,CASSSAGTGPHEKLFF,TGTGCCAGCTCATCTGCCGGGACAGGGCCCCATGAAAAACTGTTTTTT
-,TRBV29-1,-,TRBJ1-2,CSVEDTAGDYGYTF,TGCAGCGTTGAAGATACGGCGGGGGACTATGGCTACACCTTC
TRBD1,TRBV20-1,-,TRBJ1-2,CSAREQGGYTF,TGCAGTGCTAGAGAACAGGGGGGCTACACCTTC
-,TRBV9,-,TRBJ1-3,CASSVSVGGGNTIYF,TGTGCCAGCAGCGTATCCGTCGGGGGGGGAAACACCATATATTTT
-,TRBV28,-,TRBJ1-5,CASSHRAFEPQHF,TGTGCCAGCAGTCACAGGGCCTTTGAGCCCCAGCATTTT